Below, 27 T cell receptor beta chains from the same sample are listed, as sequenced in a study of identical twins. TCRdb re-analysed the 5' RACE reads in MiXCR, keeping a single row per CDR3 protein. The data contain hundreds of thousands of distinct CDR3 sequences, around 20% of them singletons. These data are also associated with another study on T cells expressing NK-cell markers.

The sample was PBMCs. The receptor source for this set is a woman under 30 in good health.

The chain uses TRBV20-1 and TRBJ2-7; D could derive from TRBD1 or TRBD2 (5 bases each). The CDR3 has 15 residues. Per the germline V gene, CDR1 is DFQATT and CDR2 is SNEGSKA (reference sequence). Trimming took off 3 bases at V and 4 bases at J, with 19 bases between the two ends. The CDR3 DNA sequence: TGCAGTGCTAGCTCCAGTCGGGGCCCTTTGTACGAGCAGTACTTC. Translation gives CSASSSRGPLYEQYF.

In its sample, this clonotype was seen many times. The chain carries TRBV21-1 and TRBJ1-1; TRBD1 reflects the table's D call only, with no check against the DNA. TRBV21-1 counts as a pseudogene. This CDR3 has 12 amino acids. The CDR3 reads CASADRYTEAFF. Written as DNA, the CDR3 is TGTGCCAGCGCGGACAGATACACTGAAGCTTTCTTT.

In this sample, this clonotype turned up a few times. The genes are TRBV15 and TRBJ2-2; 9 bases fit TRBD2. The length of the CDR3 is 16 residues. Per germline, CDR1 LNHNV and CDR2 YYDKDF (reference sequence). Losses at the gene ends were 1 base for V and 3 bases for J; bases not matched to a gene: 3. The CDR3 here is CATSRAAGGHTGELFF. The CDR3 bases are TGTGCCACCAGCAGAGCGGCGGGAGGGCACACCGGGGAGCTGTTTTTT.

The chain links TRBV6-5 to TRBJ1-2; weak D call: TRBD1 (5 bases). The CDR3 consists of 17 residues. Trimming pared 2 bases from V and 0 bases from J, leaving 16 bases between. Per germline, CDR1 MNHEY and CDR2 SVGAGI. CDR3 in amino acids: CASSYQVGGSTNYGYTF. The CDR3, as DNA: TGTGCCAGCAGTTACCAGGTGGGGGGAAGTACTAACTATGGCTACACCTTC.

The chain employs TRBV4-3 and TRBJ1-2; 8 bases are shared with TRBD1. The CDR3 contains 16 residues. V lost 0 bases, J lost 0 bases, and 3 bases stayed unmatched. Germline CDR1 and CDR2: LGHNA and YSLEER. The CDR3 DNA follows: TGCGCCAGCAGCCAAGATTTGACAGGGGCTAACTATGGCTACACCTTC. As protein: CASSQDLTGANYGYTF.

The chain has TRBV12-3 or TRBV12-4 and TRBJ1-5; perhaps TRBD1 as D (6 bases). This CDR3 spans 15 amino acids. Trimming removed 2 bases from V and 0 bases from J, with 8 bases in between. In nucleotides, the CDR3 is TGTGCCAGCAGTTTAAGGGGGAATAGCAATCAGCCCCAGCATTTT. This encodes CASSLRGNSNQPQHF.

There are many counts of this clonotype. The chain employs TRBV5-1 and TRBJ1-6; D uncertain. From germline, CDR1 is SGHRS and CDR2 YFSETQ. V lost 4 bases to trimming and J lost 10 bases, with 12 bases between them. This CDR3 contains 13 residues. In DNA form, the CDR3 reads TGCGCCAGCAGCGGCGGAGGGCACTCACCCCTCCACTTT. It translates to CASSGGGHSPLHF. Combining the CDR3 with reference TRBV5-1 and TRBJ1-6 gives the whole variable domain KAGVTQTPRYLIKTRGQQVTLSCSPISGHRSVSWYQQTPGQGLQFLFEYFSETQRNKGNFPGRFSGRQFSNSRSEMNVSTLELGDSALYLCASSGGGHSPLHFGNGTRLTVT.

The table lists this clonotype with a few counts. J is TRBJ2-3 and V is TRBV5-1; the D gene is possibly TRBD1 (5 bases). The CDR3 is 14 residues long. Trimming cost V 0 bases and J 6 bases, with 11 bases left between them. Germline CDR1 is SGHRS and CDR2 is YFSETQ. The CDR3 loop reads CASSLVGLADTQYF. CDR3 DNA: TGCGCCAGCAGCTTGGTGGGGCTCGCCGATACGCAGTATTTT.

The chain couples TRBV6-2 or TRBV6-3 to TRBJ1-1, with a possible D match to TRBD1 (5 bases). Trimming took off 2 bases at V and 4 bases at J, with 17 bases between the two ends. The CDR3 has 16 amino acids. Germline V CDR1 and CDR2: MNHEY, SVGEGT. CDR3 protein: CASSYKISSGSTEAFF. In nucleotides, the CDR3 is TGTGCCAGCAGTTACAAAATCTCGTCAGGGAGCACTGAAGCTTTCTTT.

This rearrangement joins TRBV5-6 to TRBJ2-1; 8 nucleotides line up with TRBD2. Looked up from germline, CDR1 is SGHDT and CDR2 is YYEEEE. Germline trimming cut 4 bases from V and 9 bases from J; bases unmatched to any gene: 12. The CDR3 has 15 residues. CDR3 DNA: TGTGCCAGCAGCCCCGGGGGTAGCGGGATAGGTGAGCAGTTCTTC. Its translation: CASSPGGSGIGEQFF.

This clonotype has only a few counts. The V gene is TRBV6-5, the J gene TRBJ1-2; tentative D call: TRBD1 (6 bases). Germline V gene lookup returns CDR1 MNHEY and CDR2 SVGAGI. V was clipped by 0 bases and J by 6 bases, with 14 bases between them. This CDR3 is built from 15 residues. In DNA form, the CDR3 reads TGTGCCAGCAGTTACTCGAAGGGAGGGGGGAATGGCTACACCTTC. It is translated as CASSYSKGGGNGYTF.

The chain couples TRBV27 to TRBJ1-5, with no clear D. Trimming took off 8 bases at V and 4 bases at J, with 12 bases between the two ends. The CDR3 length is 13 residues. From germline, CDR1 is MNHEY and CDR2 SMNVEV (reference sequence). The CDR3 nucleotides are TGTGCCAGCCGCGGTAGGGCTAATCAGCCCCAGCATTTT. Translation: CASRGRANQPQHF.

The J gene is TRBJ1-1, the V gene TRBV29-1; 8 bases align to TRBD1. Germline CDR1 and CDR2: SQVTM and ANQGSEA. V lost 7 bases to trimming and J lost 0 bases; unmatched junction nucleotides: 7. The CDR3 has 14 amino acids. This CDR3 is CSGTGPGMNTEAFF. CDR3 DNA: TGCAGCGGGACAGGGCCAGGTATGAACACTGAAGCTTTCTTT.

V is TRBV9 and J is TRBJ2-1, with TRBD2 identical over 8 bases. The CDR3 totals 17 residues. CDR1 is SGDLS and CDR2 is YYNGEE in the germline V gene. V was pared by 0 bases and J by 4 bases, with 9 bases of the junction left unmatched. CDR3: CASSVAPVAGYYNEQFF. CDR3 sequence (DNA): TGTGCCAGCAGCGTAGCTCCAGTAGCGGGATATTACAATGAGCAGTTCTTC.

The chain joins TRBV12-3 or TRBV12-4 to TRBJ2-1; tentatively, D is TRBD1 or TRBD2 (5 bases each). Trimming took off 1 base at V and 10 bases at J, with 8 bases between the two ends. The CDR3 length is 12 residues. The CDR3 loop is CASSLGWDEQFF. The CDR3 DNA reads TGTGCCAGCAGTTTAGGTTGGGACGAGCAGTTCTTC.

This clonotype was found a few times. The genes are TRBV20-1 and TRBJ2-5, with D unclear. The germline V gene encodes CDR1 DFQATT and CDR2 SNEGSKA (reference sequence). The ends were cut back, 3 bases at V and 5 bases at J, with 16 bases in the middle. CDR3 length equals 14 residues. CDR3 coding DNA: TGCAGTGCTAGTAGGCCGAACGCGCAGGAGACCCAGTACTTC. It codes for CSASRPNAQETQYF.

This clonotype has just a few counts. This chain uses TRBV7-9 with TRBJ1-1, with 10 bases fitting TRBD1. The trim removed 6 bases at V and 1 base at J, leaving 5 bases unmatched. From germline, CDR1 is SEHNR and CDR2 FQNEAQ (reference sequence). This CDR3 has 15 residues. In nucleotides, the CDR3 is TGTGCCAGCAGATCCGGGACAGGGGCGAACACTGAAGCTTTCTTT. Amino acid sequence: CASRSGTGANTEAFF.

The sample holds many counts of this clonotype. The chain combines TRBV7-2 with TRBJ2-2; 7 nucleotides align to TRBD2. CDR1 is SGHTA and CDR2 is FQGNSA in the germline V gene. The junction had 18 bases not matched to a gene; V was cut back by 6 bases and J by 8 bases. This CDR3 comprises 17 residues. For the CDR3, the DNA is TGTGCCAGCAGTTCCCCTGGATTTCCTAGCGGTGGGGGGGAGCTGTTTTTT. This encodes CASSSPGFPSGGGELFF.

There are a few counts of this clonotype. The chain links TRBV4-2 to TRBJ2-1, with TRBD2 identical over 11 bases. Germline CDR1 is LGHNA and CDR2 is YNFKEQ. This CDR3 is 16 amino acids long. After removal of 0 bases from V and 13 bases from J, the junction contained 11 bases not matched to a gene. Here the CDR3 reads CASSQDIWASGRFQFF. For the CDR3, the DNA is TGTGCCAGCAGCCAAGATATCTGGGCTAGCGGGAGGTTTCAGTTCTTC.

The genes are TRBV6-5 and TRBJ1-1, with unresolved D. CDR3 length: 14 residues. V lost 0 bases, J lost 3 bases, and 8 bases lay in between. Germline CDR1 and CDR2: MNHEY and SVGAGI. CDR3 loop: CASSYSGGYTEAFF. The CDR3 DNA reads TGTGCCAGCAGTTACTCGGGTGGATACACTGAAGCTTTCTTT.

This clonotype was observed a handful of times. The J gene is TRBJ2-3, the V gene TRBV10-3; TRBD1 matches 7 bases. Germline V CDR1 and CDR2: ENHRY, SYGVKD. The V and J ends lost 9 bases and 4 bases, in that order; junction bases with no gene match: 7. The CDR3 loop spans 13 amino acids. CDR3 in amino acids: CAIPGQSADTQYF. As DNA, the CDR3 is TGTGCCATTCCGGGACAGAGCGCAGATACGCAGTATTTT.

The chain employs TRBV6-1 and TRBJ2-7; tentative D call: TRBD2 (5 bases). The CDR3 has 15 residues. Germline V gene lookup returns CDR1 MNHNS and CDR2 SASEGT. Trimming took off 6 bases at V and 3 bases at J, with 18 bases between the two ends. CDR3: CASSRPGSAYYEQYF. In nucleotides, the CDR3 is TGTGCCAGCAGCAGACCGGGGTCCGCCTACTACGAGCAGTACTTC.

This chain uses TRBV6-1 with TRBJ1-2; no definite D call. The CDR3 is 15 amino acids. The V gene's germline CDR1 is MNHNS and CDR2 SASEGT. V was pared by 6 bases and J by 4 bases, with 18 bases between. This CDR3 reads CASRGSRRAGYGYTF. The CDR3 DNA follows: TGTGCCAGCAGAGGATCTAGAAGGGCGGGCTATGGCTACACCTTC.

V is TRBV10-3 and J is TRBJ2-1; no firm D call. Looked up from germline, CDR1 is ENHRY and CDR2 is SYGVKD. This CDR3 comprises 12 residues. Trimming stripped 2 bases from V and 10 bases from J, with 9 bases between. CDR3 coding DNA: TGTGCCATCAGTGAGGACGCTAGAGAGCAGTTCTTC. Amino acid sequence: CAISEDAREQFF.

This clonotype was detected a few times. The chain recombines TRBV12-3 or TRBV12-4 with TRBJ2-3; D call uncertain. Trimming removed 8 bases at V and 0 bases at J, with 12 bases between. This CDR3 has 14 amino acids. CDR3 in DNA: TGTGCCAGCTCCCAAGGGCAAAGCACAGATACGCAGTATTTT. As protein: CASSQGQSTDTQYF.

Only a few counts were recorded for this clonotype. This rearrangement joins TRBV12-3 or TRBV12-4 to TRBJ2-1; no reliable D call. Trimming took 1 base from V and 3 from J, leaving 16 bases between them. The CDR3 totals 17 residues. The CDR3 bases are TGTGCCAGCAGTTTAGATCGGGTCCACACGGGCTACAATGAGCAGTTCTTC. This codes for CASSLDRVHTGYNEQFF.

Many counts were recorded for this clonotype. The chain has TRBV7-6 and TRBJ2-1; D remains ambiguous. Deletions cut 1 base from V and 5 bases from J, with 9 bases between. CDR1 and CDR2 (germline): SGHVS, FNYEAQ. The CDR3 is made up of 14 amino acids. The CDR3: CASSLEDDNNEQFF. CDR3 nucleotide sequence: TGTGCCAGCAGCTTAGAGGACGATAACAATGAGCAGTTCTTC.